These 2 T cell receptor beta chains originate from one sample sequenced in a study of blood T cell repertoires in COVID-19. Measured with immunoSEQ multiplex PCR; TCRdb has only the in-frame clones, and not every one. Seen here are under 110,000 clones, approximately 92% observed once, and the top ten hold 5.7%. Specimen: peripheral blood. The source is a man in his fifties with active COVID-19.

The chain combines TRBV19 with TRBJ2-6; weak D call: TRBD1 (5 bases). The CDR3 sequence is 14 residues long. The germline CDR1 and CDR2 sequences are LNHDA and SQIVND (reference sequence). Trimming shortened V by 6 bases and J by 0 bases, and 6 bases separated the two germline ends. CDR3 DNA sequence: TGTGCCAGTAGCGACAGCTCTGGGGCCAACGTCCTGACTTTC. This codes for CASSDSSGANVLTF.

J is TRBJ1-5 and V is TRBV28, with no clear D. This CDR3 has 15 amino acids. CDR1 is MDHEN and CDR2 is SYDVKM in the germline V gene. V lost 3 bases, J lost 2 bases, and 11 bases lay in between. This chain's CDR3 is CASSLVRGGNQPQHF. The CDR3 DNA reads TGTGCCAGCAGTTTGGTGCGGGGAGGCAATCAGCCCCAGCATTTT. The full variable domain, completed using reference TRBV28 and TRBJ1-5, is DVKVTQSSRYLVKRTGEKVFLECVQDMDHENMFWYRQDPGLGLRLIYFSYDVKMKEKGDIPEGYSVSREKKERFSLILESASTNQTSMYLCASSLVRGGNQPQHFGDGTRLSIL.